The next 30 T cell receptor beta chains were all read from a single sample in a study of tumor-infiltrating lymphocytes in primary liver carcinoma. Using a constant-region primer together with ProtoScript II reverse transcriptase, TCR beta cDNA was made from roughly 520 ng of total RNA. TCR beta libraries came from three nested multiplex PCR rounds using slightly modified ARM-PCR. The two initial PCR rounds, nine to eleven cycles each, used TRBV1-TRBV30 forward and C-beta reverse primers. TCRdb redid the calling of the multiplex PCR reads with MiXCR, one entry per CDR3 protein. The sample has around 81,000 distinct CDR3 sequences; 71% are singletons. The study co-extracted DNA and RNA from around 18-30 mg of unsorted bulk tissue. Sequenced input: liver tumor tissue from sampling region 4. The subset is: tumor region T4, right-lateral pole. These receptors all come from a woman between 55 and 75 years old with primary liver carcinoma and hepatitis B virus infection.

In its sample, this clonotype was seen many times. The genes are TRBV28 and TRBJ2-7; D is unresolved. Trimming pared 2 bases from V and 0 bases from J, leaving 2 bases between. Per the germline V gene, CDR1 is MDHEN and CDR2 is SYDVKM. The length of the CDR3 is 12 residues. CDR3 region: CASSLNSYEQYF. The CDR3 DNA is TGTGCCAGCAGTTTAAACTCCTACGAGCAGTACTTC.

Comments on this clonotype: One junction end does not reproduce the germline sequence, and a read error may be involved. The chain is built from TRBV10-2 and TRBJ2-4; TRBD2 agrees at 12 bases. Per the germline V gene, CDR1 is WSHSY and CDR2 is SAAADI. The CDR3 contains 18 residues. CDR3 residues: CASSDLAGGLGVKNIQYF. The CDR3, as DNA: TGCGCAAGCAGTGATCTAGCGGGAGGGCTGGGAGTCAAAAACATTCAGTACTTC.

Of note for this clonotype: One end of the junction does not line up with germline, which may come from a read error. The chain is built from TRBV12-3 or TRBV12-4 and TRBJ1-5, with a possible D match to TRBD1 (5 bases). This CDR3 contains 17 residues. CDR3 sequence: CASSFDTRQGSNEPQHF. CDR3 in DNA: TGTGCCAGCAGTTTTGACACAAGGCAGGGAAGCAATGAGCCCCAGCATTTC.

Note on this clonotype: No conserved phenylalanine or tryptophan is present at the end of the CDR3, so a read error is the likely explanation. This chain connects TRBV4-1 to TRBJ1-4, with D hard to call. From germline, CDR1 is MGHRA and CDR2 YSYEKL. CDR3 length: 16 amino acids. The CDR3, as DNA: TGCGTCAGCAGCCCACCCATGGGCAGTGGAGGAGAAAAACTGTTTTAT. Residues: CVSSPPMGSGGEKLFY.

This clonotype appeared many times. The CDR3 coding sequence is TGTGCCAGCAGCAGGGGCCCACTAGGCCGATATGGCTACACCTTC. Its protein is CASSRGPLGRYGYTF. The chain is built from TRBV5-4 and TRBJ1-2; possibly TRBD1 for D (5 bases). Germline loops: CDR1 SGHNT, CDR2 YYREEE (reference sequence). V lost 4 bases, J lost 5 bases, and 18 bases lay in between. The CDR3 sequence is 15 residues long. The full variable domain, with the rest looked up from reference TRBV5-4 and TRBJ1-2, is ETGVTQSPTHLIKTRGQQVTLRCSSQSGHNTVSWYQQALGQGPQFIFQYYREEENGRGNFPPRFSGLQFPNYSSELNVNALELDDSALYLCASSRGPLGRYGYTFGSGTRLTVV.

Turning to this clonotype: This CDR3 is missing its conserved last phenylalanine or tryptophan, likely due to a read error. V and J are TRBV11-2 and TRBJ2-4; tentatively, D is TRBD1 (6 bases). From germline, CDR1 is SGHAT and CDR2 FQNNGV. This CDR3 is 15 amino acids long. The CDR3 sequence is CGSSLDGWGRDFQYL. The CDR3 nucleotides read TGTGGCAGCAGCTTAGATGGTTGGGGGCGCGACTTTCAGTACTTG.

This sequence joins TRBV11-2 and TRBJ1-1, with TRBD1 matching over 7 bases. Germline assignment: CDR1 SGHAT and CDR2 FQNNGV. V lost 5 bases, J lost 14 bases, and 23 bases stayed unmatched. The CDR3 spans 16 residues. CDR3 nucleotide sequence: TGTGCCAGCAGCCCACCCAGGGGGGCGCGTACCACTGAAACCTTCTTT. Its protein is CASSPPRGARTTETFF.

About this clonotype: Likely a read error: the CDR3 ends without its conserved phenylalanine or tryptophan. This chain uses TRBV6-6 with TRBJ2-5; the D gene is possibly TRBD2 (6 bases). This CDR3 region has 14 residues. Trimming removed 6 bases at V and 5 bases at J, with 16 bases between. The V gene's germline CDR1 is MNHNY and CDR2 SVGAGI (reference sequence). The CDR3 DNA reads TGTGCCAGCAGCGACGGGATAGGGAGGGAGACCCAGTACTTA. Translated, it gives CASSDGIGRETQYL.

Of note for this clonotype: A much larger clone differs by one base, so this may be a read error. The DNA of the CDR3 is TGTGTCAGCAGTTTCCCCCTGGTAGCGGGAGGCTCCGGGGAGTCCTACGAGCAGTACTTC. It yields the protein CVSSFPLVAGGSGESYEQYF. The rearrangement uses TRBV28 and TRBJ2-7, with 10 bases that match TRBD2. CDR3 length: 20 amino acids. Germline lookup yields CDR1 MDHEN and CDR2 SYDVKM.

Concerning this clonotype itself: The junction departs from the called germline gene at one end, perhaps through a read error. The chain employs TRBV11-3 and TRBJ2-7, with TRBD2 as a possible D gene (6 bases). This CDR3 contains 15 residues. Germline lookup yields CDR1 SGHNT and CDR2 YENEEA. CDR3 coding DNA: TGTGCCAGCGGCTTAGACCAGGGCGGGGCCTGGGAGCAGTACTTC. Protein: CASGLDQGGAWEQYF.

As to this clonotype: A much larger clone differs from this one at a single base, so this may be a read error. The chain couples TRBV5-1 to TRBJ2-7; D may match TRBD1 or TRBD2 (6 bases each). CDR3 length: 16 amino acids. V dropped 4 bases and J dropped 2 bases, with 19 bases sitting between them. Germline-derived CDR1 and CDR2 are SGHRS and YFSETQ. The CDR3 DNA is TGCGCCAGCAGCCTAAGTAGGGGGGCCCATACCTACGAGCAGTACTTC. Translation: CASSLSRGAHTYEQYF.

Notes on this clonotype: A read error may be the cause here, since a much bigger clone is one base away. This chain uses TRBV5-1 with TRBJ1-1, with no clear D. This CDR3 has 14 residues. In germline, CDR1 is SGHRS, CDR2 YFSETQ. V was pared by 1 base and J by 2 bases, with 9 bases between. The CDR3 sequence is CASSLFWENTEAFF. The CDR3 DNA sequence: TGCGCCAGCAGCTTGTTCTGGGAAAACACTGAAGCTTTCTTT.

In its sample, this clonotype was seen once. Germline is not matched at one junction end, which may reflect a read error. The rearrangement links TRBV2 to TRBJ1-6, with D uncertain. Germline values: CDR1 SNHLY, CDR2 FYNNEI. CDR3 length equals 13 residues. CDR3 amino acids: CASNEGRSSPLHF. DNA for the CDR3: TGTGCCAGCAATGAAGGTAGATCCTCACCCCTCCACTTT.

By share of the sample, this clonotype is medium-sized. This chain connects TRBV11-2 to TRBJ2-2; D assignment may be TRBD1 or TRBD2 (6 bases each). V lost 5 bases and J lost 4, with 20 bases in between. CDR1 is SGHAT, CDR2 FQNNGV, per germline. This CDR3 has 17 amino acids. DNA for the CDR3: TGTGCCAGCAGCCCAGTAGGCAGGGGACTTGTCACCGGGGAGCTGTTTTTT. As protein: CASSPVGRGLVTGELFF.

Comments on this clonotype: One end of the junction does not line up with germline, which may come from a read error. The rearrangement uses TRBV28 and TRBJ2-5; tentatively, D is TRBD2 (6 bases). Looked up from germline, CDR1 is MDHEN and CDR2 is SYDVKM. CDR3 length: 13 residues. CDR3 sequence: CATIGTFQENQYF. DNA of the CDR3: TGTGCCACCATAGGGACTTTCCAAGAGAACCAGTACTTC.

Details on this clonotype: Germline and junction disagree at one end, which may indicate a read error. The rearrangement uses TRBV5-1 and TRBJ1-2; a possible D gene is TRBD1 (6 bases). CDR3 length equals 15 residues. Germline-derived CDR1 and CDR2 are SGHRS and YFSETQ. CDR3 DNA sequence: TGCGCCAGCAGCTTGGGGGACATCCTCGGGTATGGCTGCACCTTC. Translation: CASSLGDILGYGCTF.

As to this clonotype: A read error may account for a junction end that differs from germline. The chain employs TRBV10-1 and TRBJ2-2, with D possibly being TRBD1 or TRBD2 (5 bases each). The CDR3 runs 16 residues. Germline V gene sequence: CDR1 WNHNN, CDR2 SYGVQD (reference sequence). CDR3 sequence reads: CVSSKDRGSYTGELFF. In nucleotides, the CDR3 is TGCGTCAGCAGTAAAGACCGGGGCAGCTACACCGGGGAGCTGTTTTTT.

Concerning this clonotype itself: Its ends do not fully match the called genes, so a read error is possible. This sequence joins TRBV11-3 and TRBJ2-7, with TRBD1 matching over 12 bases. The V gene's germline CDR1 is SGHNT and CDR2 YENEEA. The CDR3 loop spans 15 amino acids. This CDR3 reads CASGLGTGGNYEQYF. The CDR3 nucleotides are TGTGCCAGCGGTCTCGGGACAGGGGGCAACTACGAGCAATACTTC.

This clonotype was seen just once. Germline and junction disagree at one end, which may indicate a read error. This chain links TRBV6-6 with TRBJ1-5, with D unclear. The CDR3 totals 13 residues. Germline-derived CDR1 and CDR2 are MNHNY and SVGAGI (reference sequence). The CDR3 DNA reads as TGTGTCAGCAGCCAGGACCCCCTTTCGCCCCAGCATTTT. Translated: CVSSQDPLSPQHF.

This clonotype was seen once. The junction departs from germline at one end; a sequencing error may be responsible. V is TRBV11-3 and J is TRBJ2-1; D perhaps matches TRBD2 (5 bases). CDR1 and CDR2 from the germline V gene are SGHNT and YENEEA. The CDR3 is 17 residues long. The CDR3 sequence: CANSLGLCGLSYNEQFF. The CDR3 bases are TGTGCCAACAGCTTAGGGTTATGCGGGCTTTCCTACAATGAGCAGTTCTTC.

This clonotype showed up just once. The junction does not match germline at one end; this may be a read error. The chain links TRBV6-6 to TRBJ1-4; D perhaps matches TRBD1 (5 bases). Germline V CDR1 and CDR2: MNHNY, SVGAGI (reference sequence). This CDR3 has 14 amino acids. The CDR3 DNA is TGTGCCGGCAGCACATCGCGAGGGGTTGAAAAACTGTTTTTT. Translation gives CAGSTSRGVEKLFF.

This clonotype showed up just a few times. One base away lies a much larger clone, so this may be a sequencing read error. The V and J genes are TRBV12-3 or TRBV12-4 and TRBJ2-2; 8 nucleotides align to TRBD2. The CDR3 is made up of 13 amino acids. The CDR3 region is CVSGGRMDGELFF. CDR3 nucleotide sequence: TGTGTCAGCGGGGGCAGGATGGACGGGGAGCTGTTTTTT.

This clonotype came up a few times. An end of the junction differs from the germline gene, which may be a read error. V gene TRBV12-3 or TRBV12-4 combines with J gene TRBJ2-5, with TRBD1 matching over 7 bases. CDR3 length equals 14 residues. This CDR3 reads CAGSPRTGRGTRYF. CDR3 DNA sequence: TGTGCCGGCAGTCCCCGGACAGGCAGGGGGACCCGGTACTTC.

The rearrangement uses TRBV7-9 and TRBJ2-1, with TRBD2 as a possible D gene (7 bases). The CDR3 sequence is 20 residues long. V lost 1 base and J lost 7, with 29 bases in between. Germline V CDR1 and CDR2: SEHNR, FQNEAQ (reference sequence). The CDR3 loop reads CASSLDTPRAGATQRNEQFF. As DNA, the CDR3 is TGTGCCAGCAGCTTAGATACTCCTCGTGCGGGGGCTACACAACGGAATGAGCAGTTCTTC.

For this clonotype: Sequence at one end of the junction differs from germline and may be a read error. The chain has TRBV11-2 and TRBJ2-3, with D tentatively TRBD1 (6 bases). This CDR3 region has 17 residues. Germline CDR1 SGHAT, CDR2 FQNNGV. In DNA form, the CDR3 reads TGTACCAGCAGCCCGGCTCCCAGGGACAAAGGAACAGATACGCAGTATTTT. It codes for CTSSPAPRDKGTDTQYF.

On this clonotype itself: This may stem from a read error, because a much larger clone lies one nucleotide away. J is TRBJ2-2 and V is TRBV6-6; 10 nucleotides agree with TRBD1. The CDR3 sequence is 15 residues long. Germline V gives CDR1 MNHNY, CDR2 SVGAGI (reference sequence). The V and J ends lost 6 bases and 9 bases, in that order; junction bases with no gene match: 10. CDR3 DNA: TGTGCCAGCAGCCCCGGGACAGGGGTCAGCCGGGAGCTGTTTTTT. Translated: CASSPGTGVSRELFF.

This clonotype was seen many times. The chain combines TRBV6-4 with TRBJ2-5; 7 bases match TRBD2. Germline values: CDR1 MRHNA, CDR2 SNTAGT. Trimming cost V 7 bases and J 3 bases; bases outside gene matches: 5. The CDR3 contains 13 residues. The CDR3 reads CASIWREKETQYF. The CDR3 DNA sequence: TGTGCCAGCATCTGGCGGGAGAAAGAGACCCAGTACTTC.

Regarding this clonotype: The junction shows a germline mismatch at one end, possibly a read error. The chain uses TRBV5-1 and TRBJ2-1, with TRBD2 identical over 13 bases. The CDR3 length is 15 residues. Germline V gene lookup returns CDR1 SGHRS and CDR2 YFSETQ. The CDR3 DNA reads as TGCGGCAGCAGCCCGGGGACTAGCGGGGATAATGAGCAGTTCTTC. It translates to CGSSPGTSGDNEQFF. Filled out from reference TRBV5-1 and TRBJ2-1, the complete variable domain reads KAGVTQTPRYLIKTRGQQVTLSCSPISGHRSVSWYQQTPGQGLQFLFEYFSETQRNKGNFPGRFSGRQFSNSRSEMNVSTLELGDSALYLCGSSPGTSGDNEQFFGPGTRLTVL.

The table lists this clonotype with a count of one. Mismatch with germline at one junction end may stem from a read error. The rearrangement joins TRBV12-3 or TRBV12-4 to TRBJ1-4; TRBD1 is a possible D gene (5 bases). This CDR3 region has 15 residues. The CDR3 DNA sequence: TGTGCCAGCAGTTTAGGGGTAGGGGCAAATGAAAAGCTGTTTTTT. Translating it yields CASSLGVGANEKLFF.

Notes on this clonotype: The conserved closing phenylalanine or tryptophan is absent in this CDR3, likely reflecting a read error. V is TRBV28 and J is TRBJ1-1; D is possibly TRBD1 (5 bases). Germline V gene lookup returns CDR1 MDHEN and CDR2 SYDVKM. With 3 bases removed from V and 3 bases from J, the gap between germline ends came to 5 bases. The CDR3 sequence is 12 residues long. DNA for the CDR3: TGTGCCAGCAGTTTGGGACACACTGAAGCTTTCTGT. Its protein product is CASSLGHTEAFC.